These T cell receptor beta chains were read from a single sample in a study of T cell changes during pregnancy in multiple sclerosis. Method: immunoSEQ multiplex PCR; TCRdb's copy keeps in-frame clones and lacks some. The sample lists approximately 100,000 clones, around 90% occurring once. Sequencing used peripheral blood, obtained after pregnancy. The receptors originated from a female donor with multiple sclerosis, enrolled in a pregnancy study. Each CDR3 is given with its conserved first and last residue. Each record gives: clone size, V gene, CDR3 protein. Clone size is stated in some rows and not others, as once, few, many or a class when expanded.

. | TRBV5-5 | CASSLTGGRETQYF
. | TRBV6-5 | CASRMKGWGNTEAFF
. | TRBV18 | CASSPLGTGWSYGYTF
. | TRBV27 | CASSLGADQPQHF
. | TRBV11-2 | CASSFLATSIREQYF
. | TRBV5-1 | CASSPGQGFVNTEAFF
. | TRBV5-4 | CASSADRVLRDTQYF
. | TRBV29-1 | CSAGAASGSGEQYF
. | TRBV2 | CASRLTGGHEKLFF
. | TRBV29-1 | CSVGQGWGETQYF
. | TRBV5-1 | CASSLGQINYGYTF
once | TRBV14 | CASSQGPGQLYGYTF
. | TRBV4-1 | CASSQERVIDTEAFF
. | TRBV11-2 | CASSLGQGGNQPQHF
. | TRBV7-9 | CASSPGQAEAFF
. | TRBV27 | CASSFASNYGYTF